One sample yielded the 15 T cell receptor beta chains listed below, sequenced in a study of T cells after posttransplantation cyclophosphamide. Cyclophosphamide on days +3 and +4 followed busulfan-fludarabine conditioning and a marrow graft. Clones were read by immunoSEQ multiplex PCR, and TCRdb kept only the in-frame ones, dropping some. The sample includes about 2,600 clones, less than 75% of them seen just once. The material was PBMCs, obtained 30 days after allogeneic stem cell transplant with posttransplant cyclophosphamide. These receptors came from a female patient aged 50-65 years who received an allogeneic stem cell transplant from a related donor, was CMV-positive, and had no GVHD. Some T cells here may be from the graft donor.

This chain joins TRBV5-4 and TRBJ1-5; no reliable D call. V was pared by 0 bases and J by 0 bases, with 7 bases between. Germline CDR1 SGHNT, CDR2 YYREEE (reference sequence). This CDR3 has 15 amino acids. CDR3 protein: CASSLEPYSNQPQHF. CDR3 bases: TGTGCCAGCAGCTTGGAGCCATATAGCAATCAGCCCCAGCATTTT.

The CDR3 loop reads CASSFGTSGSPYEQYF. In nucleotides, the CDR3 is TGCGCCAGCAGCTTCGGGACTAGCGGGAGTCCCTACGAGCAGTACTTC. The V and J genes are TRBV5-1 and TRBJ2-7; the match to TRBD2 covers 14 bases. V was clipped by 2 bases and J by 2 bases; unmatched bases: 3. CDR3 length: 16 residues. Germline loops: CDR1 SGHRS, CDR2 YFSETQ.

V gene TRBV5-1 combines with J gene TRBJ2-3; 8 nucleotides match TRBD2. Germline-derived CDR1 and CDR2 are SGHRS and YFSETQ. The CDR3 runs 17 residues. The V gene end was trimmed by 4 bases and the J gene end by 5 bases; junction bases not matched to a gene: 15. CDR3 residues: CASSPGLGSGSLDTQYF. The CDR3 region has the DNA TGCGCCAGCAGCCCTGGCCTTGGCAGCGGGAGTTTAGATACGCAGTATTTT.

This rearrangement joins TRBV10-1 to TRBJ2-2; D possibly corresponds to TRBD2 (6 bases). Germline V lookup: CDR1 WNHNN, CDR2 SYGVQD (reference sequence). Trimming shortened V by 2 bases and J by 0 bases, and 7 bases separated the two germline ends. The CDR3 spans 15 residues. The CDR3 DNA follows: TGCGCCAGCAGTGAGCGGGGGACGAACACCGGGGAGCTGTTTTTT. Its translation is CASSERGTNTGELFF.

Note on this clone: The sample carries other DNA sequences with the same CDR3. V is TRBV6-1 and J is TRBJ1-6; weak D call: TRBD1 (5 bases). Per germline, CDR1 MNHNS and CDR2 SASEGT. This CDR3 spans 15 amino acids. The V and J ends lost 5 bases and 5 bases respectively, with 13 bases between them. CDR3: CASSRGHLNNSPLHF. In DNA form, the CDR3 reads TGTGCCAGCAGTCGCGGACACCTTAATAATTCACCCCTCCACTTT.

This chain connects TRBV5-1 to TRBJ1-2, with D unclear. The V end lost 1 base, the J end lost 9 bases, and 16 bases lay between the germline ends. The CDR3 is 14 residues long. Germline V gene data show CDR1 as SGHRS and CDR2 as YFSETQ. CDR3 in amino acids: CASSLTQFSISYTF. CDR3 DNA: TGCGCCAGCAGCTTGACGCAGTTCTCGATCAGCTACACCTTC.

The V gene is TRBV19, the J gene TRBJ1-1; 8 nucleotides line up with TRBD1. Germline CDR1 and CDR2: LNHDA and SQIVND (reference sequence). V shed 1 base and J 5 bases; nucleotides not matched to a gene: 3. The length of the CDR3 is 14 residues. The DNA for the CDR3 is TGTGCCAGTAGTATAGCAGGGGGCAGGACTGAAGCTTTCTTT. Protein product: CASSIAGGRTEAFF.

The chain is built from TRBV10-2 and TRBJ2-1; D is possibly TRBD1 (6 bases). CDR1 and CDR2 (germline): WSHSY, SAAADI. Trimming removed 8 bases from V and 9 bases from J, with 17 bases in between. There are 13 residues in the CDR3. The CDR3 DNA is TGCGCCAGCCAAAGGGGGTGGGGGCCTGAGCAGTTCTTC. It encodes CASQRGWGPEQFF.

The DNA of the CDR3 is TGTGCCAGCTGGCGGGGTTACCGCACAGATACGCAGTATTTT. It is translated as CASWRGYRTDTQYF. The chain uses TRBV27 and TRBJ2-3; D is perhaps TRBD2 (6 bases). Trimming took off 8 bases at V and 1 base at J, with 13 bases between the two ends. This CDR3 contains 14 residues. CDR1 and CDR2 (germline): MNHEY, SMNVEV (reference sequence).

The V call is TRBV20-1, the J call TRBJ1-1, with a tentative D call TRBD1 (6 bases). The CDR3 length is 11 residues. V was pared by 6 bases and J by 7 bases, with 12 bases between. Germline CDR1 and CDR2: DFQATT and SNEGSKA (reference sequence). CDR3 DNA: TGCAGTGCCCAGAGGGGGGGTGAAGCTTTCTTT. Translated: CSAQRGGEAFF.

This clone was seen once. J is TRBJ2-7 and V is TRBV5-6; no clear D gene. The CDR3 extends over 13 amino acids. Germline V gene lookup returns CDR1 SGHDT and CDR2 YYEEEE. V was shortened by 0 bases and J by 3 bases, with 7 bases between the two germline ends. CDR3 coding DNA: TGTGCCAGCAGCTTGGGAGAGCTCTACGAGCAGTACTTC. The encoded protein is CASSLGELYEQYF.

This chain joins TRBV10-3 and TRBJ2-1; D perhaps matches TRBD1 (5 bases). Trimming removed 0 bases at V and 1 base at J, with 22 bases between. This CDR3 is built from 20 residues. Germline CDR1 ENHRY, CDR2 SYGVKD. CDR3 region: CAISESDRLPAIVSYNEQFF. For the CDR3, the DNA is TGTGCCATCAGTGAGTCAGACAGACTCCCCGCGATTGTATCCTACAATGAGCAGTTCTTC.

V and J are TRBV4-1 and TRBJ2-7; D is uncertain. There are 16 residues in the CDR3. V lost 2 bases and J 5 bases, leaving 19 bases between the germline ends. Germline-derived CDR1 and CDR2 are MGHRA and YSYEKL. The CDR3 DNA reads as TGCGCCAGCAGCCAACTTGACATCCTCGCCTACCACGAGCAGTACTTC. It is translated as CASSQLDILAYHEQYF.

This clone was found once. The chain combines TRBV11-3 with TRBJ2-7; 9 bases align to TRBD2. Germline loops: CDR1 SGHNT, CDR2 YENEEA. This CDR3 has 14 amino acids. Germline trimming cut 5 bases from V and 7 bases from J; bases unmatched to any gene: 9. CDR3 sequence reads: CASSPGLATREQYF. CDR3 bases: TGTGCCAGCAGCCCTGGACTAGCGACTCGGGAGCAGTACTTC.

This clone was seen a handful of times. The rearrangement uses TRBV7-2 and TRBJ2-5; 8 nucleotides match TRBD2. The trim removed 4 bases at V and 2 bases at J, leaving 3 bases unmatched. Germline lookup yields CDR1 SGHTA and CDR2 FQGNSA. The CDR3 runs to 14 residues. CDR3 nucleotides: TGTGCCAGCAGCTACACTAGCGGACAAGAGACCCAGTACTTC. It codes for CASSYTSGQETQYF. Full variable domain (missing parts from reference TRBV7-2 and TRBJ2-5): GAGVSQSPSNKVTEKGKDVELRCDPISGHTALYWYRQSLGQGLEFLIYFQGNSAPDKSGLPSDRFSAERTGGSVSTLTIQRTQQEDSAVYLCASSYTSGQETQYFGPGTRLLVL.